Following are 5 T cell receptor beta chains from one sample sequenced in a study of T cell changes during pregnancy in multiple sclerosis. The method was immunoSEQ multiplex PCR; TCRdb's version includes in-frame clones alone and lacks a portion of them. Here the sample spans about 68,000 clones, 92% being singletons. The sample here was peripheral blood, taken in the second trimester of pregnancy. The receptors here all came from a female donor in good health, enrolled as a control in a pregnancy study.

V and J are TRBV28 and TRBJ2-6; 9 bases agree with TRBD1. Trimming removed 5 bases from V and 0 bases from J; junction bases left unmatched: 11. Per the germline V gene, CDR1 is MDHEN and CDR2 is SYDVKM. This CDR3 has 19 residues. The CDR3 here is CASSPSWTGAYSGANVLTF. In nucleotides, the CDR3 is TGTGCCAGCAGTCCCTCCTGGACAGGGGCTTACTCTGGGGCCAACGTCCTGACTTTC.

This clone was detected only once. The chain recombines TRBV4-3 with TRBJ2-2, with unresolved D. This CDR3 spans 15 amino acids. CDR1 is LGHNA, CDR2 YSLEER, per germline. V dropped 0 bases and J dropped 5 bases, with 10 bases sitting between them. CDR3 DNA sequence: TGCGCCAGCAGCCAAGATTCCCCAAATACCGGGGAGCTGTTTTTT. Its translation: CASSQDSPNTGELFF.

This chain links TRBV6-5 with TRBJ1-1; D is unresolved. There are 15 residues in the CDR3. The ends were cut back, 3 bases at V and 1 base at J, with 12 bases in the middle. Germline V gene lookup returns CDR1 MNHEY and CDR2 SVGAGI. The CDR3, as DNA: TGTGCCAGCAGTTATAATCCAGATCCGAACACTGAAGCTTTCTTT. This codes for CASSYNPDPNTEAFF.

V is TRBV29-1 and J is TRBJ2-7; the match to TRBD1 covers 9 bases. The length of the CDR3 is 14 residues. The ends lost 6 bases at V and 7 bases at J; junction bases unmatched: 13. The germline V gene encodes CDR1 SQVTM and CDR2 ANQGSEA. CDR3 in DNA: TGCAGCGTCCGTTCCGGGACAGGGCTCGGGGAGCAGTACTTC. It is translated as CSVRSGTGLGEQYF.

The CDR3 region is CASSLDGVRGIQETQYF. The CDR3, as DNA: TGCGCCAGCAGCTTGGACGGTGTCAGGGGGATCCAAGAGACCCAGTACTTC. The V call is TRBV5-1, the J call TRBJ2-5, with 7 nucleotides matching TRBD1. The CDR3 spans 17 residues. The V gene end was trimmed by 0 bases and the J gene end by 1 base; junction bases not matched to a gene: 9. In germline, CDR1 is SGHRS, CDR2 YFSETQ.